This T cell receptor beta chain was observed in a study of blood T cell repertoires in COVID-19. The CDR3 loop spans 15 amino acids. The J segment lost 3 bases and the V segment lost 6 bases, leaving 9 bases of the junction unmatched. Germline lookup yields CDR1 MRHNA and CDR2 SNTAGT. TCRdb keeps only in-frame clones here, not all; method: immunoSEQ multiplex PCR. The sample lists a few hundred thousand clones, 85% occurring once. The receptor was derived from a man in his forties with acute or convalescent COVID-19. The J gene is TRBJ1-2, the V gene TRBV6-4, with 8 bases matching TRBD1. The sample taken for sequencing was peripheral blood. CDR3 sequence: CASSPNNRGDYGYTF. The CDR3 coding sequence is TGTGCCAGCAGCCCCAATAACAGGGGGGACTATGGCTACACCTTC.